This T cell receptor beta chain stems from a study of OX40 agonist ivuxolimab in advanced cancers. Study-level points and caveats: Low levels of normalized T-cell clonal expansion also appeared in some nonresponders.

A remark on this clone: No antigen is known for it.

J lost 7 bases, V lost 1 base, and 3 bases had no gene match. CDR3 length equals 15 residues. Germline V gives CDR1 LGHNA, CDR2 YNFKEQ. Sequencing used immunoSEQ multiplex PCR; TCRdb keeps in-frame clones, though not all of them. The sample has around 70,000 clones; almost 85% are singletons. The TCR comes from an adult with an advanced solid tumor such as melanoma, head and neck, liver or kidney cancer. The V call is TRBV4-2, the J call TRBJ2-1; 11 bases map to TRBD1. This specimen consisted of CD4+ or CD8+ T cells sorted from blood, obtained in a trial of the OX40 agonist ivuxolimab. CDR3 sequence (DNA): TGTGCCAGCAGCCAAGGCGGGACAGGGGGGAATGAGCAGTTCTTC. It translates to CASSQGGTGGNEQFF.